The clone carrying this T cell receptor (beta chain) was picked up a small number of times. What it binds is not known. The germline CDR1 and CDR2 sequences are SNHLY and FYNNEI. CDR3 size: 15 residues. The V segment lost 4 bases and the J segment 4 bases; nucleotides outside the gene matches: 9. The sample is drawn from a study of identical twins. Notes on the study in general: Invariant MAIT and iNKT cells may have partly biased zero-insertion analyses.

TCRdb re-called the 5' RACE reads through MiXCR, storing one row per CDR3 protein. Of about 720,000 distinct CDR3 sequences listed, 18% are singletons. These data also formed part of another study, on T cells expressing NK-cell markers.

The source is a woman under 30 in good health. Material: PBMCs. V and J are TRBV2 and TRBJ1-1; 7 bases map to TRBD1. This CDR3 reads CASSGTPGQSTEAFF. CDR3 DNA sequence: TGTGCCAGCAGTGGGACGCCGGGACAGAGCACTGAAGCTTTCTTT. Full variable domain (outside the CDR3, taken from reference TRBV2 and TRBJ1-1): EPEVTQTPSHQVTQMGQEVILRCVPISNHLYFYWYRQILGQKVEFLVSFYNNEISEKSEIFDDQFSVERPDGSNFTLKIRSTKLEDSAMYFCASSGTPGQSTEAFFGQGTRLTVV.